One sample yielded the 24 T cell receptor beta chains listed below, sequenced in a study of vaccination effects on CD4 cells after COVID-19. Before sequencing, viral peptide pools were used by the ViraFEST assay to expand antigen-specific CD4+ T cells. When around nine days of culture had elapsed, CD4+ T cells were isolated. TCRdb keeps only in-frame clones here, not all; method: immunoSEQ multiplex PCR. The sample shows roughly 50,000 clones, around 75% of them seen only once. Their cognate antigens are unknown. The sample here was CD4+ T cells from PBMCs cultured with HCoV-229E spike peptides, taken before COVID-19 vaccination. Receptors were obtained from a human donor who received a COVID-19 vaccine.

This clone was seen a handful of times. The rearrangement links TRBV7-9 to TRBJ1-6, with unresolved D. Germline values: CDR1 SEHNR, CDR2 FQNEAQ (reference sequence). CDR3 length equals 14 residues. V dropped 4 bases and J dropped 10 bases, with 14 bases sitting between them. CDR3 amino acids: CASSSTDGGSPLHF. The CDR3 coding sequence is TGTGCCAGCAGCTCCACTGACGGAGGATCACCCCTCCACTTT.

This clone was observed a few times. The V and J genes are TRBV6-5 and TRBJ1-2, with D uncertain. This CDR3 region has 11 residues. Germline CDR1 reads MNHEY; CDR2 reads SVGAGI. Trimming took off 8 bases at V and 6 bases at J, with 10 bases between the two ends. Here the CDR3 reads CASETGHGYTF. The CDR3 nucleotides are TGTGCCAGCGAGACGGGCCATGGCTACACCTTC.

The chain links TRBV6-5 to TRBJ1-1, with 9 positions matching TRBD1. The trim removed 5 bases at V and 0 bases at J, leaving 4 bases unmatched. Germline V gene sequence: CDR1 MNHEY, CDR2 SVGAGI. The CDR3 is 15 residues long. CDR3 loop: CASSLRTGVNTEAFF. CDR3 in DNA: TGTGCCAGCAGTCTTCGGACAGGGGTGAACACTGAAGCTTTCTTT.

This chain's CDR3 is CASSDLYEQYV. CDR3 in DNA: TGTGCCAGCAGTGATCTCTACGAGCAGTACGTC. The chain carries TRBV6-1 and TRBJ2-7; D gene ambiguous. Trimming took 3 bases from V and 3 from J, leaving 3 bases between them. In germline, CDR1 is MNHNS, CDR2 SASEGT. This CDR3 is built from 11 residues.

This clone has a single count. The genes are TRBV7-6 and TRBJ1-5, with D tentatively TRBD1 (5 bases). This CDR3 has 14 residues. Looked up from germline, CDR1 is SGHVS and CDR2 is FNYEAQ. Trimming took off 1 base at V and 10 bases at J, with 14 bases between the two ends. The CDR3 spells CASSLGLRGNPQHF. The CDR3 bases are TGTGCCAGCAGCTTAGGGCTGAGGGGTAATCCCCAGCATTTT.

The V gene is TRBV6-5, the J gene TRBJ2-5; 7 bases match TRBD1. This CDR3 is built from 15 residues. The V gene's germline CDR1 is MNHEY and CDR2 SVGAGI. V shed 5 bases and J 2 bases; nucleotides not matched to a gene: 8. This CDR3 is CASSPDRRGQETQYF. The CDR3 DNA follows: TGTGCCAGCAGTCCGGACAGGCGCGGACAAGAGACCCAGTACTTC.

V usage is TRBV5-1 and J usage is TRBJ2-2; either TRBD1 or TRBD2 may fit D (5 bases each). Trimming stripped 4 bases from V and 2 bases from J, with 15 bases between. The CDR3 extends over 16 amino acids. CDR1 and CDR2 (germline): SGHRS, YFSETQ. The CDR3 coding sequence is TGCGCCAGCAGCCCCCGGACACCGGGAAACACCGGGGAGCTGTTTTTT. It translates to CASSPRTPGNTGELFF.

This chain links TRBV6-2 or TRBV6-3 with TRBJ2-1; 7 nucleotides match TRBD1. Trimming at V came to 4 bases and at J to 2 bases, leaving 5 bases not matched to a gene. The CDR3 is 15 residues long. Germline loops: CDR1 MNHEY, CDR2 SVGEGT. In DNA, the CDR3 is TGTGCCAGCAGTTTCGGGACAGCGGCCTACAATGAGCAGTTCTTC. Amino acids: CASSFGTAAYNEQFF.

V gene TRBV7-2 combines with J gene TRBJ1-5; possibly TRBD1 for D (6 bases). Per germline, CDR1 SGHTA and CDR2 FQGNSA. This CDR3 spans 15 amino acids. Trimming took off 5 bases at V and 4 bases at J, with 15 bases between the two ends. CDR3 DNA sequence: TGTGCCAGCAGCCGCAGACAGGCGGAAAATCAGCCCCAGCATTTT. Its translation is CASSRRQAENQPQHF.

The CDR3 coding sequence is TGTGCCAGCAGCCCCCGGTACAGCTCTAACACTGAAGCTTTCTTT. Protein sequence: CASSPRYSSNTEAFF. The chain carries TRBV3-1 (or the pseudogene TRBV3-2) and TRBJ1-1; D is uncertain. The ends were cut back, 4 bases at V and 2 bases at J, with 14 bases in the middle. The CDR3 runs to 15 residues. Germline V CDR1 and CDR2: LGHDT, YNNKEL (reference sequence).

The chain employs TRBV7-3 and TRBJ2-1; D remains unclear. The CDR3 sequence is 15 residues long. The germline V gene has CDR1 SGHTA and CDR2 FQGTGA. With 5 bases removed from V and 3 bases from J, the gap between germline ends came to 14 bases. In nucleotides, the CDR3 is TGTGCCAGCAGCCCTAGGGCCCGAGACTACAATGAGCAGTTCTTC. This gives the protein CASSPRARDYNEQFF.

This clone appeared a single time. The rearrangement joins TRBV6-6 to TRBJ1-1; no clear D. Per germline, CDR1 MNHNY and CDR2 SVGAGI (reference sequence). Between the trimmed V and J ends, which lost 2 bases and 0 bases, there was a span of 10 bases. This CDR3 contains 15 residues. CDR3 nucleotides: TGTGCCAGCAGTTACCGACGGGAAATGAACACTGAAGCTTTCTTT. This translates into CASSYRREMNTEAFF.

The chain has TRBV4-2 and TRBJ2-2; D unresolved. The CDR3 loop spans 16 amino acids. Germline CDR1 reads LGHNA; CDR2 reads YNFKEQ. The germline V and J ends were trimmed by 1 base and 0 bases, with 9 bases remaining between them. The CDR3 spells CASSQASSANTGELFF. DNA for the CDR3: TGTGCCAGCAGCCAAGCCAGTTCAGCGAACACCGGGGAGCTGTTTTTT.

This clone was picked up a small number of times. This sequence joins TRBV5-4 and TRBJ2-3, with D unclear. Per germline, CDR1 SGHNT and CDR2 YYREEE (reference sequence). The CDR3 has 15 residues. V lost 4 bases and J lost 0, with 12 bases in between. CDR3 loop: CASSRPPTSTDTQYF. Here the CDR3 DNA reads TGTGCCAGCAGCCGACCCCCAACAAGCACAGATACGCAGTATTTT.

CDR3 DNA: TGTGCCAGCAGTTTACTTACTACAGATACGCAGTATTTT. Its translation is CASSLLTTDTQYF. The chain has TRBV12-3 or TRBV12-4 and TRBJ2-3, with D unresolved. The CDR3 totals 13 residues. Trimming left V 2 bases short and J 3 bases short, with 6 bases between.

This clone was seen a handful of times. V gene TRBV3-1 (or the pseudogene TRBV3-2) combines with J gene TRBJ2-1; D remains unclear. V was cut by 3 bases and J by 13 bases, with 13 bases left in between. The germline gives CDR1 LGHDT, CDR2 YNNKEL (reference sequence). The CDR3 contains 12 residues. The CDR3 is CASSQSYRSQFF. As DNA, the CDR3 is TGTGCCAGCAGCCAGAGCTACCGTAGTCAGTTCTTC.

The genes are TRBV18 and TRBJ1-4; D remains ambiguous. This CDR3 has 15 residues. CDR1 and CDR2 (germline): KGHSH, LQKENI. With 1 base removed from V and 0 bases from J, the gap between germline ends came to 6 bases. CDR3 protein: CASSPRAATNEKLFF. The DNA of the CDR3 is TGTGCCAGCTCACCACGGGCAGCAACTAATGAAAAACTGTTTTTT.

This sequence joins TRBV29-1 and TRBJ2-1; 11 bases match TRBD2. This CDR3 region has 14 residues. With V trimmed by 3 bases and J by 9 bases, 7 bases remained unmatched. The germline gives CDR1 SQVTM, CDR2 ANQGSEA. DNA of the CDR3: TGCAGCGTTGAGCCTAGCGGGGGGTCTCGTGAGCAGTTCTTC. Protein: CSVEPSGGSREQFF.

This clone was counted a single time. V is TRBV6-6 and J is TRBJ2-2; D ambiguous. CDR3 size: 13 residues. Germline V gene lookup returns CDR1 MNHNY and CDR2 SVGAGI (reference sequence). V was pared by 2 bases and J by 8 bases, with 9 bases between. The CDR3 region is CASSYPGPGELFF. CDR3 nucleotide sequence: TGTGCCAGCAGTTACCCGGGTCCGGGGGAGCTGTTTTTT.

This clone was seen only once. The chain links TRBV29-1 to TRBJ1-2; possible D gene TRBD1, 6 bases. Trimming left V 6 bases short and J 7 bases short, with 18 bases between. The germline V gene has CDR1 SQVTM and CDR2 ANQGSEA. The CDR3 contains 13 residues. The DNA for the CDR3 is TGCAGCGTGATGGGGGCATTAACCTTTGGCTACACCTTC. Translated: CSVMGALTFGYTF.

This chain uses TRBV5-6 with TRBJ1-4, with D perhaps TRBD1 (5 bases). The V end lost 4 bases, the J end lost 4 bases, and 14 bases lay between the germline ends. The germline gives CDR1 SGHDT, CDR2 YYEEEE. This CDR3 is 15 amino acids long. The CDR3 is CASSPGVGLNEKLFF. Here the CDR3 DNA reads TGTGCCAGCAGCCCGGGTGTGGGGCTTAATGAAAAACTGTTTTTT.

The rearrangement joins TRBV21-1 to TRBJ1-2; the table names TRBD1, a call not compared with the DNA. TRBV21-1 is a pseudogene. The CDR3 runs 15 residues. The CDR3 reads CASSKARGQFNGYTF. CDR3 DNA: TGTGCCAGCAGCAAAGCAAGGGGGCAATTTAATGGCTACACCTTC.

The V gene is TRBV6-1, the J gene TRBJ1-3; no definite D call. The CDR3 runs to 16 residues. The ends were cut back, 2 bases at V and 0 bases at J, with 11 bases in the middle. Germline V gene lookup returns CDR1 MNHNS and CDR2 SASEGT. The CDR3: CASSESFKSSGNTIYF. In DNA form, the CDR3 reads TGTGCCAGCAGTGAATCGTTTAAGAGCTCTGGAAACACCATATATTTT.

The genes are TRBV5-1 and TRBJ1-3; 7 positions match TRBD1. Germline V CDR1 and CDR2: SGHRS, YFSETQ. V was pared by 0 bases and J by 0 bases, with 3 bases of the junction left unmatched. CDR3 length: 16 residues. The DNA of the CDR3 is TGCGCCAGCAGCTTGGGGGGACAGAACTCTGGAAACACCATATATTTT. As protein: CASSLGGQNSGNTIYF.